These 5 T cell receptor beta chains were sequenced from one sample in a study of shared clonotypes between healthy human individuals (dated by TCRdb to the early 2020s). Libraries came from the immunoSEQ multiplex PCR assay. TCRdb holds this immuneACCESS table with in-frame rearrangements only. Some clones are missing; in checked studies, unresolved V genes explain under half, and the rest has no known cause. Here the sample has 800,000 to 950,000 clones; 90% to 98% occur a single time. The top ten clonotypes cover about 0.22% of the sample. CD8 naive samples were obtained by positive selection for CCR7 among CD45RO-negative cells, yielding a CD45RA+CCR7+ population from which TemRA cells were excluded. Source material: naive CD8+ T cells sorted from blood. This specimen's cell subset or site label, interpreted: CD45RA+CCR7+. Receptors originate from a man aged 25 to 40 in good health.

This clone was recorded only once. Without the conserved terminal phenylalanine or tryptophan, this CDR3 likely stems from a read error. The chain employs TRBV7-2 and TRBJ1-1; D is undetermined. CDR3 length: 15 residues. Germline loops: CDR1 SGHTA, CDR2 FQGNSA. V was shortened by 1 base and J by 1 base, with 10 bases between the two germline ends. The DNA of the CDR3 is TGTGCCAGCAGCTTAGGAAAAGAACGGAACACTGAAGCTTTCCTT. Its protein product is CASSLGKERNTEAFL.

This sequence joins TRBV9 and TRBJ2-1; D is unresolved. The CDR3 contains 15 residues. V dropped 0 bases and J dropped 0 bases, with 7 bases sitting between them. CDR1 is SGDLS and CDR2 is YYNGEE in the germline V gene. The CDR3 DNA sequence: TGTGCCAGCAGCGTAGAACGAAGCTCCTACAATGAGCAGTTCTTC. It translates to CASSVERSSYNEQFF.

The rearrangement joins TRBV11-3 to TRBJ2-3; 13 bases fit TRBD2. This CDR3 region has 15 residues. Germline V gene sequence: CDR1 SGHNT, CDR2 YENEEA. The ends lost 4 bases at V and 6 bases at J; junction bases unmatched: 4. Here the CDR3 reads CASSWTSGSGDTQYF. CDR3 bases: TGTGCCAGCAGCTGGACTAGCGGGAGCGGGGATACGCAGTATTTT.

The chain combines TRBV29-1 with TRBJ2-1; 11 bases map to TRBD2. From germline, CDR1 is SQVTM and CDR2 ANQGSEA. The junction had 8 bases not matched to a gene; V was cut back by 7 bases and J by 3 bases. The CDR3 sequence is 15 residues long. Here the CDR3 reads CSAELAGGLYNEQFF. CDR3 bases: TGCAGCGCAGAGCTAGCGGGAGGCCTCTACAATGAGCAGTTCTTC.

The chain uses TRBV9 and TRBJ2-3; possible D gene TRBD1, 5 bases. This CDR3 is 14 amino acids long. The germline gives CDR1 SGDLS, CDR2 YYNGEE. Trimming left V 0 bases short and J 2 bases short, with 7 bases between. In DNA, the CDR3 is TGTGCCAGCAGCGTAGGACAGTTCACAGATACGCAGTATTTT. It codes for CASSVGQFTDTQYF.